This entry concerns a single T cell receptor beta chain. This receptor's antigen is unknown. Per-base qualities were not stored, and no clone one base away is much larger. The library was built by means of the immunoSEQ multiplex PCR assay. For the multiplex PCR, a mixture combining 60 forward primers for TCR Vbeta segments and 13 reverse primers for TCR Jbeta segments was used. A multiplex PCR assay on genomic DNA amplified the CDR3 region of rearranged TCR beta genes. On the Illumina HiSeq System, the amplified TCR beta libraries were sequenced as 87-base-pair reads. In the paper's pipeline: Across the roughly 700 repertoires, a later analysis counted tens of millions of unique TCR beta chains, approximately 10 million of which were shared by at least two donors. To remove PCR and sequencing errors, raw reads were error-corrected and collapsed into unique sequences using a nearest-neighbor algorithm that merged closely related sequences. To assign V, D and J gene segments, CDR3 sequences were aligned to IMGT reference sequences. For a sequence to be retained, a match of at least six nucleotides to both a V gene segment and a J gene segment was required. Rearrangements were called productive when the CDR3 lacked stop codons and stayed in frame with V and J; all others were non-productive. Following IMGT convention, CDR3 was defined as the stretch from the second conserved V-encoded cysteine to the conserved J-encoded phenylalanine. In an earlier analysis of roughly 610 of the donors, sequences lacking an unambiguous match to a single V gene segment were excluded. In an earlier analysis of more than 500 of the donors, a V segment was called functional when productive rearrangements were above 56.7%, and segregating when the standard deviation between donors exceeded 5%. A statistical classification framework was built for diagnosing cytomegalovirus status from the catalog of TCR beta chain sequences. A later analysis assigned V and J genes by comparing TCR nucleotide sequences with IMGT/GENE-DB human TR gene sequences. The TCRdist pipeline was used in a later analysis to assign CDR3 sequences and most-parsimonious VDJ recombination scenarios. In a later analysis, every TCR beta chain was defined by the combination of its CDR3 amino acid sequence and its V-gene family, and reads without a unique V-gene family were dropped. As a way to deal with suspected cross-contamination and a sequencing artifact, a later analysis dropped 450 to 700 nucleotide sequences that were highly shared and had low generation probability. In a later analysis, a clonal expansion index was calculated for each public chain from normalized within-repertoire ranks of inferred template counts. A later analysis computed generation probabilities with a VDJ recombination model fitted to out-of-frame rearrangements, and checked the results against IGoR. A later analysis scored TCR-TCR, TCR-HLA and TCR-CMV co-occurrence with hypergeometric tests, applying a repertoire-size bias correction to TCR pairs. False discovery rates were estimated in a later analysis by permuting HLA or CMV assignments 20 times. In a later analysis, co-occurring TCRs were grouped with DBSCAN, and TCRdist sequence similarity was added when clustering was performed within HLA-allele-positive subsets. For co-occurrence clustering, repertoires with fewer than 30,000 or more than 120,000 public chains were excluded, along with four to six repertoires with anomalous nucleotide sharing. What TCRdb holds here is the immuneACCESS table cut down to in-frame rearrangements. Part of the clones is not present; checked against another copy, under half of the missing clones reflect an unresolved V gene, and the others are unexplained. D and trimming were read from the DNA, whereas the V and J calls and clone size are those reported in that table. A total of about 140,000 clones appear in this sample, around 66% of them only once. The top ten hold 6.5% of the sample.

The cohort was made up of 500 to 850 healthy bone marrow donors. At the time of sampling, every cohort member was nominally healthy, though immune exposures that went unrecorded were likely present. The donor was CMV seronegative and belonged to the group of around 350 seronegative cohort members. Every donor gave a peripheral blood sample, and the peripheral blood mononuclear cells from that sample were used for TCR beta sequencing. The Qiagen DNeasy Blood Extraction Kit was used to extract genomic DNA from the blood cell samples. These data belong to a study of cytomegalovirus exposure and HLA in healthy donors listed by TCRdb under 2017. About the investigation overall: An earlier analysis of approximately 550 of the donors reported 250 to 350 Gb of sequence data and 117 million unique TCR beta sequences from some 180 million T cells. About 320 gigabases of sequencing data and approximately 80 million unique TCR sequences were included in an early release covering roughly 700 HLA-typed donors. Of the approximately 400 genotyped donors, 81% fell in the genetic ancestry cluster associated with self-reported Caucasian donors. The aim of the study was to test whether cataloging public T cell receptors could identify signatures of past pathogen exposure. The study profiled the T cell repertoires of about 720 subjects by immunosequencing and related them to cytomegalovirus serostatus. Along with the approximately 700-subject first cohort, a separate validation cohort of around 120 different subjects was used. To predict cytomegalovirus infection status, the study brought together high-throughput TCR immunosequencing, statistical association of individual TCRs with disease status, and machine learning. A later analysis re-examined previously published TCR beta repertoires from around 670 donors and added high-resolution HLA genotyping to investigate patterns of TCR occurrence. The later analysis used no new phenotypic data to find candidate immune exposures, relying instead on TCR beta sequences and their occurrence across donors. An earlier analysis of about 620 of the donors applied high-throughput TCR beta sequencing to assess whether each TCR beta V gene segment acted as functional or pseudogenic. Donor age, sex, ethnicity and CMV serostatus were compiled together with the repertoire data. In a later genetic analysis, genome-wide SNP genotypes for about 55% of the roughly 670 donors were used, and that subset was treated as a discovery cohort. Every repertoire in the discovery cohort had been generated on one and the same sequencing platform. Class I and class II HLA loci were covered by the typing at four-digit resolution. The number of typed donors differed by locus: roughly 620-630 for A, B, C, DRB1 and DQB1; 500 to 550 for DQA1; 606 for DPA1; and around 450 for DPB1. Several DR-DQ haplotypes were treated as single units for association and clustering because of strong linkage in the cohort. Across about 380 genotyped donors of the cohort, an average of approximately 200,000 unique TCR beta nucleotide sequences per donor were sequenced, and 15% to 20% of those sequences were non-productive. Beyond this particular receptor, the publication reports: A further reported finding was that TCR beta sequences accurately predicted the HLA-A and HLA-B alleles for most subjects in the first cohort. Because the 87-base-pair reads could not distinguish some IMGT-functional V segments, including TRBV6-2 and TRBV6-3, those segments were excluded. Compared with equally common non-associated chains, HLA-associated TCR beta chains in a later analysis were more clonally expanded and had lower generation probabilities. In a later analysis, most CMV-associated TCR beta chains were found to appear HLA-restricted, with HLA associations seemingly driven largely by CMV exposure. At a false discovery rate of 0.05, a later analysis linked around 17,000 TCR beta sequences to specific HLA alleles. CMV serostatus was the only immune exposure information available for the cohort. A later genetic analysis associated a missense DCLRE1C variant with V-gene and J-gene trimming of TCR beta chains, and an independent cohort replicated the association. Because HLA typing was missing for some donors at each locus, association tests included only the typed subset. In vitro tests confirmed that a few of the cytomegalovirus-associated TCR beta chains recognize cytomegalovirus antigens. Because counts were too low, seventeen rarely observed V segments, including chromosome 9 orphons, were excluded from the earlier analysis of roughly 580 of the donors. Correlated functional status among segregating V segments might reflect linkage disequilibrium, but an unknown experimental factor could not be ruled out. An earlier analysis of 587 of the donors showed that most TCR beta V segments appeared in productive rearrangements either about 87% or about 30% of the time, which broadly matched IMGT annotations. The classifier was reported to diagnose cytomegalovirus status with high specificity and sensitivity in both the original and validation cohorts. Most TCR sequences were observed very rarely across donors, whereas some public TCRs were present in many individuals. It was suggested by the authors that the approach could potentially be generalized to other disease states and immunological phenotypes. A cluster of highly shared sequence variants was judged likely to represent a technical artifact of the sequencing pipeline. According to a later analysis, TCR association rates differed among HLA loci, with DRB1 alleles showing the most associated TCRs and HLA-C alleles showing the fewest. The cohort was sequenced for TCR beta chains only, and without alpha or paired-chain data the features that could be detected were limited. According to a later analysis, parvovirus B19, influenza, CMV and Epstein-Barr virus appeared linked to several top co-occurrence clusters. The study listed 150 to 200 TCR beta chains as associated with cytomegalovirus. Roughly uniform sequencing depth across donors was assumed in presence/absence analyses, although this assumption may not hold. When HLA alleles, especially DR and DQ, strongly co-occurred, attributing TCR associations to individual alleles was difficult. A later genetic analysis reported fewer N-insertions in productive TCRs among donors in an Asian-associated ancestry cluster than the roughly 700-donor mean.

In the germline V gene, CDR1 corresponds to ENHRY and CDR2 to SYGVKD. V has 8 bases trimmed and J has 6 bases trimmed; junction bases matching no gene number 7. The CDR3, from cysteine to phenylalanine, totals 13 residues. This entry keeps only the CDR3 DNA: 39 bases, framed from base 1. Recombination joined TRBV10-3 with TRBJ2-1, with 7 junctional bases fitting TRBD2. This clonotype was sampled from a woman aged 55-69 years in good health and CMV-seronegative. The material sequenced was PBMCs. The nucleotides read TGTGCCATCCGTGGACTAGTTGGCAATGAGCAGTTCTTC. This encodes CAIRGLVGNEQFF.